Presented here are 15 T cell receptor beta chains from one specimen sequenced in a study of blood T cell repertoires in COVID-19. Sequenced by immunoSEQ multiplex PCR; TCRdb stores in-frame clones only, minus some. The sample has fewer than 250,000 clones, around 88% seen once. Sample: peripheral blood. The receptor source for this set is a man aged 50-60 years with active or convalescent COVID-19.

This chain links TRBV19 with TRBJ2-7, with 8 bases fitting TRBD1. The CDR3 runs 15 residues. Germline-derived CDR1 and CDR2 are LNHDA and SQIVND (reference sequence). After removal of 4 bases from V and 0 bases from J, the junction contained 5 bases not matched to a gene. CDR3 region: CASSTQGVSSYEQYF. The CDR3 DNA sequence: TGTGCCAGTAGTACACAGGGGGTTTCCTCCTACGAGCAGTACTTC.

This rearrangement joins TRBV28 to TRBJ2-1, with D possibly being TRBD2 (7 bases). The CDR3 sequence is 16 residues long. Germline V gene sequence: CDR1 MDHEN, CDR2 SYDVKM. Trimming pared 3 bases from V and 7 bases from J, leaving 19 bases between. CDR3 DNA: TGTGCCAGCAGTTTGGGTGGTGGGGGGGGCAGGAATGAGCAGTTCTTC. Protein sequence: CASSLGGGGGRNEQFF.

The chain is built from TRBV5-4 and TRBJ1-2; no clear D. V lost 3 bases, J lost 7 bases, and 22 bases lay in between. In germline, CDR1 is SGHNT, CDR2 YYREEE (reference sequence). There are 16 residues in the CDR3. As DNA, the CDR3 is TGTGCCAGCAGCTCTGGAATTTTTGGATGGGCTATTGGCTACACCTTC. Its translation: CASSSGIFGWAIGYTF.

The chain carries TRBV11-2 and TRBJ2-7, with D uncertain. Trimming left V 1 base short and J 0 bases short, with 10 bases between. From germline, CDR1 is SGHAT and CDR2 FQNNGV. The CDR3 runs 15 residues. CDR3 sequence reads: CASSLGTSASYEQYF. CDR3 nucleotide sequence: TGTGCCAGCAGCTTAGGAACCAGCGCCTCCTACGAGCAGTACTTC.

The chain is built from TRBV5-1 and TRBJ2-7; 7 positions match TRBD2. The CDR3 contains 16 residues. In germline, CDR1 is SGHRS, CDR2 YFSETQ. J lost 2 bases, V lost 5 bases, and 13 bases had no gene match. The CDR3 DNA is TGCGCCAGCAGTTCTCTGGGGGAGGGAGTACCCTACGAGCAGTACTTC. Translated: CASSSLGEGVPYEQYF.

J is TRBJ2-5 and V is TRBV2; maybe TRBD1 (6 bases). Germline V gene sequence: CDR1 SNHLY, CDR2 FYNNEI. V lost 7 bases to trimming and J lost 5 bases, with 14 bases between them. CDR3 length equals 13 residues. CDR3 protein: CASIPQGWETQYF. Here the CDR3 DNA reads TGTGCCAGCATTCCCCAGGGGTGGGAGACCCAGTACTTC.

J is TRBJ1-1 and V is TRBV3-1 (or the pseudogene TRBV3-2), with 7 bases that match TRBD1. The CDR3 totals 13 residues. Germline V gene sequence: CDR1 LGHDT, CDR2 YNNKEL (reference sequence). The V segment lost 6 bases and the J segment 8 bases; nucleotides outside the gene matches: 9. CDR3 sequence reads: CASRTGVLMEAFF. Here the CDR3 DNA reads TGTGCCAGCAGAACAGGGGTTTTGATGGAAGCTTTCTTT.

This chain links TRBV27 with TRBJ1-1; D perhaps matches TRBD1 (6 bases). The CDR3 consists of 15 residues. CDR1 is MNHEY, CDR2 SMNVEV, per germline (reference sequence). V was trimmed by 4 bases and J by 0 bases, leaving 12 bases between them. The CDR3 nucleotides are TGTGCCAGCAGTTCTCCGGGACAATTGAACACTGAAGCTTTCTTT. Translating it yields CASSSPGQLNTEAFF.

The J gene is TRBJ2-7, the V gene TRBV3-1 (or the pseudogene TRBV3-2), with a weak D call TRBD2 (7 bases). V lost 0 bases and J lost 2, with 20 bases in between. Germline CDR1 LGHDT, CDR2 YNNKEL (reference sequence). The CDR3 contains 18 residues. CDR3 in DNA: TGTGCCAGCAGCCAAGAAGGGGGGGCGGGACAATTGACCTACGAGCAGTACTTC. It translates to CASSQEGGAGQLTYEQYF.

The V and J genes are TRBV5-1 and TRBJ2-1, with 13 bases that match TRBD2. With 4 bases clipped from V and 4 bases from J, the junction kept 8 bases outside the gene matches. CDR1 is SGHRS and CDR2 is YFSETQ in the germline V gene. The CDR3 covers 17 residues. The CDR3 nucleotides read TGCGCCAGCAGCCCTGAGGGGGGACTAGCGGGGTACAATGAGCAGTTCTTC. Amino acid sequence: CASSPEGGLAGYNEQFF.

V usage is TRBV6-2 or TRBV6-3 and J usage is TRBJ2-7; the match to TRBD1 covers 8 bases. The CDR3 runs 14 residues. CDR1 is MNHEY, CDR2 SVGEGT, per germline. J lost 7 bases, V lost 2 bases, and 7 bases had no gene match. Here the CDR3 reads CASSYVFGDREQYF. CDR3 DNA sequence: TGTGCCAGCAGTTACGTTTTTGGGGACAGGGAGCAGTACTTC.

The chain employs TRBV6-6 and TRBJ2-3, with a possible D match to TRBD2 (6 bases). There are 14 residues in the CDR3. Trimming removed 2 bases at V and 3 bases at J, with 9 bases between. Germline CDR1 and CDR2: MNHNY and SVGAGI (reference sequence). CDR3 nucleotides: TGTGCCAGCAGTTACGGCGGGATAACAGATACGCAGTATTTT. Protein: CASSYGGITDTQYF.

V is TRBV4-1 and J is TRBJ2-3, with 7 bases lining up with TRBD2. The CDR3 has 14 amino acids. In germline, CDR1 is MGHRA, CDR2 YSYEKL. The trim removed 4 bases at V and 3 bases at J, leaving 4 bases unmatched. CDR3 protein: CASSLLGGTDTQYF. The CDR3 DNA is TGCGCCAGCAGCCTCCTCGGGGGGACAGATACGCAGTATTTT.

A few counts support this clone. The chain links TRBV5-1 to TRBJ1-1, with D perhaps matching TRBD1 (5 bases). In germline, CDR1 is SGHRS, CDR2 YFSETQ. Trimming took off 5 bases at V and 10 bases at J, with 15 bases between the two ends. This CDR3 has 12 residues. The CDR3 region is CASSFQGSGAFF. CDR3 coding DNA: TGCGCCAGCAGTTTTCAGGGTAGCGGAGCTTTCTTT.

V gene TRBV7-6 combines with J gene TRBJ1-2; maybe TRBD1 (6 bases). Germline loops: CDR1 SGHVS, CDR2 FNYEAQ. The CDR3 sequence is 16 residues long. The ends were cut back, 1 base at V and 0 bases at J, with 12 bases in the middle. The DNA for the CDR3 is TGTGCCAGCAGCTTAGAAGACAGGCTGGCTAACTATGGCTACACCTTC. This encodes CASSLEDRLANYGYTF.